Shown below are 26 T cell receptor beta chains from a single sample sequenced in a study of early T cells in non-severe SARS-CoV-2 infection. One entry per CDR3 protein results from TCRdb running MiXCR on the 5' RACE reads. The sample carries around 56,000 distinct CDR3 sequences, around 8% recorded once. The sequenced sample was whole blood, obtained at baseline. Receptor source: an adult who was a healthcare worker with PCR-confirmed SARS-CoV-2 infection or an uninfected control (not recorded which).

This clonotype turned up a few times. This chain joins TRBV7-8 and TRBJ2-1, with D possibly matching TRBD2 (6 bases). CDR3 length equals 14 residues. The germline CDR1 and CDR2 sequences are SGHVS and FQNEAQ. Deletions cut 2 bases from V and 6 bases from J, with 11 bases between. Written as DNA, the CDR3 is TGTGCCAGCAGCTTACGGGGGATTGGCAATGAGCAGTTCTTC. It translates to CASSLRGIGNEQFF.

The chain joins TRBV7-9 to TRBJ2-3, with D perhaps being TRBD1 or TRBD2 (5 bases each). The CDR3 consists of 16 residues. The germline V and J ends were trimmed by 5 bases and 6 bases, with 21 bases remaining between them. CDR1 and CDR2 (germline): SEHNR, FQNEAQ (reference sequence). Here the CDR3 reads CASSPATAGTGDTQYF. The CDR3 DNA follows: TGTGCCAGCAGCCCCGCCACCGCGGGTACAGGCGATACGCAGTATTTT.

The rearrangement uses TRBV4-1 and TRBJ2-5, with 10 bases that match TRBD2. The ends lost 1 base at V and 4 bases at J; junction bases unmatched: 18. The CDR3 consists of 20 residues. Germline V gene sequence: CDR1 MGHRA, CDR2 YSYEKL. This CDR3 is CASSQVMWLAGEFRPETQYF. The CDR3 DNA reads TGCGCCAGCAGCCAAGTGATGTGGCTAGCGGGAGAGTTTAGGCCAGAGACCCAGTACTTC.

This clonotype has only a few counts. The CDR3 DNA is TGTGCCAGCAGCCAAGCAGGACAGACCTACAATGAGCAGTTCTTC. Amino acids: CASSQAGQTYNEQFF. The V call is TRBV3-1, the J call TRBJ2-1; possible D gene TRBD1, 6 bases. V gave up 1 base and J gave up 2 bases, with 9 bases separating them. The CDR3 loop spans 15 amino acids. The V gene's germline CDR1 is LGHDT and CDR2 YNNKEL (reference sequence).

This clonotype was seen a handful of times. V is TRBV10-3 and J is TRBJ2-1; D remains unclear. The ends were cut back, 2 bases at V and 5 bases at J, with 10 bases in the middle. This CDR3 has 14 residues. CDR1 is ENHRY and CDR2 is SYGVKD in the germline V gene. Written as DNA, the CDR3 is TGTGCCATCAGTGAGAACAGCTACAACAATGAGCAGTTCTTC. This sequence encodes CAISENSYNNEQFF.

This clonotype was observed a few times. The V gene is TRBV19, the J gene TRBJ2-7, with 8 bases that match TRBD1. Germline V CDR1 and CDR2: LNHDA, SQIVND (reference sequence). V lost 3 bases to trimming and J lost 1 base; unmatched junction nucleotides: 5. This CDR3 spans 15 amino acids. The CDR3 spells CASSMTGAPSYEQYF. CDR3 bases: TGTGCCAGTAGTATGACAGGGGCCCCATCCTACGAGCAGTACTTC.

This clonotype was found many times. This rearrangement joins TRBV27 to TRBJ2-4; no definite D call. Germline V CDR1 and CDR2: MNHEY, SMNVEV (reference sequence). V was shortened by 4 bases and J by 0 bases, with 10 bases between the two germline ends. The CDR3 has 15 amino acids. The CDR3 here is CASSWLPLAKNIQYF. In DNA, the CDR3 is TGTGCCAGCAGTTGGTTGCCTCTAGCCAAAAACATTCAGTACTTC.

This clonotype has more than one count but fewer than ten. As DNA, the CDR3 is TGTGCCAGCAGCCCCCAGTCCGGGGCGGGCAATGAGCAGTTCTTC. Amino acid sequence: CASSPQSGAGNEQFF. The gene calls are TRBV7-3 and TRBJ2-1; D tentatively fits TRBD1 or TRBD2 (5 bases each). The length of the CDR3 is 15 residues. The V gene's germline CDR1 is SGHTA and CDR2 FQGTGA. Trimming shortened V by 5 bases and J by 6 bases, and 17 bases separated the two germline ends.

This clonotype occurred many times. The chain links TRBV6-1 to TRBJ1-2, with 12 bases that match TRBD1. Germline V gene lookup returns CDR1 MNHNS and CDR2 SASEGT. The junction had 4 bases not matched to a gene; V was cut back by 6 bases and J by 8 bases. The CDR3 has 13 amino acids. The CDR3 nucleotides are TGTGCCAGCAGCCGGGACAGGGGGCGAGGCTACACCTTC. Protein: CASSRDRGRGYTF.

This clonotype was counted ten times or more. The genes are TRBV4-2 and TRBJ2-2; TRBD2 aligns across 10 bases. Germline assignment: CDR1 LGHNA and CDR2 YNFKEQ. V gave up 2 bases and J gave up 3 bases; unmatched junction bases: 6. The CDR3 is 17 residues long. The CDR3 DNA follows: TGTGCCAGCAGCCAAACGGGACTAGCGCAAGACACCGGGGAGCTGTTTTTT. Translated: CASSQTGLAQDTGELFF.

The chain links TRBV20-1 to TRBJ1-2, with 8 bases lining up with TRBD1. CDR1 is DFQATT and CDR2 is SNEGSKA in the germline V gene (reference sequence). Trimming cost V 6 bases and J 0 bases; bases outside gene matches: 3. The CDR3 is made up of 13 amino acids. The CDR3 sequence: CSAGTGPNYGYTF. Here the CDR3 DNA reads TGCAGTGCCGGGACAGGCCCTAACTATGGCTACACCTTC.

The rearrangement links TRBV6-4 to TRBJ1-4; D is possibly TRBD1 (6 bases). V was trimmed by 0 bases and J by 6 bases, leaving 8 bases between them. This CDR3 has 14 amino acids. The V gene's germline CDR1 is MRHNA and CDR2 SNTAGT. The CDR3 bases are TGTGCCAGCAGTGACTCCAGACAGGATGAAAAACTGTTTTTT. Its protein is CASSDSRQDEKLFF.

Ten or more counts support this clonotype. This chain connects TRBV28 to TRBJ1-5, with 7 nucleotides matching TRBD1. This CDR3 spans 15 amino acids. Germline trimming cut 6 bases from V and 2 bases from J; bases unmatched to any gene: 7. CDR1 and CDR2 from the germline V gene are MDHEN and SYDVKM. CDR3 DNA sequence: TGTGCCAGCAGGTGGAACCAGGGGGGCAATCAGCCCCAGCATTTT. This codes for CASRWNQGGNQPQHF.

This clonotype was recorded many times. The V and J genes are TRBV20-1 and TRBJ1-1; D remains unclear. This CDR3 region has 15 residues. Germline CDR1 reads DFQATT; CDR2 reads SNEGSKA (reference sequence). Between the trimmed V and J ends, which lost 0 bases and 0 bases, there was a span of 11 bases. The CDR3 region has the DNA TGCAGTGCTAGAGATATTAAGCTCATGAACACTGAAGCTTTCTTT. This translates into CSARDIKLMNTEAFF.

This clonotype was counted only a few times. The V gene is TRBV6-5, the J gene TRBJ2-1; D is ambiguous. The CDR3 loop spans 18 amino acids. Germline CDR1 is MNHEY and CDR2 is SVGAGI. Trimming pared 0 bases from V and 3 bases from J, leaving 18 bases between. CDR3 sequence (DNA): TGTGCCAGCAGTTACTCGGCCCCGGACCCGGGCTTCTACAATGAGCAGTTCTTC. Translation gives CASSYSAPDPGFYNEQFF.

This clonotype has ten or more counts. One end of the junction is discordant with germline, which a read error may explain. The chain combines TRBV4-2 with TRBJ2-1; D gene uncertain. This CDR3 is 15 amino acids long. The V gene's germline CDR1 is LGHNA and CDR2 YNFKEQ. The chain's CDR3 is CASSQGIRGANGQFF. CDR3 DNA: TGTGCCAGCAGCCAAGGTATACGCGGAGCTAATGGGCAGTTCTTC.

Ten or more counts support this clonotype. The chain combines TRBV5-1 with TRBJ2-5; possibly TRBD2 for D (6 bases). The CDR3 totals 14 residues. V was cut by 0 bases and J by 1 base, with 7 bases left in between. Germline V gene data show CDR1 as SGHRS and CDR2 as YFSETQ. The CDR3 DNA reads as TGCGCCAGCAGCTTGGGGGACTCCCAAGAGACCCAGTACTTC. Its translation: CASSLGDSQETQYF.

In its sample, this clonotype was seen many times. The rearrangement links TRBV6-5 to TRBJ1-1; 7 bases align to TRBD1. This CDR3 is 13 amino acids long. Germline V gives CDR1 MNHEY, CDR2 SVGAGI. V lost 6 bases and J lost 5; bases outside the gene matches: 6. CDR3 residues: CASSLDRATEAFF. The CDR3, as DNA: TGTGCCAGCAGCCTCGACAGGGCTACTGAAGCTTTCTTT.

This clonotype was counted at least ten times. CDR3 nucleotide sequence: TGTGCCAGCAGCGGAGAGGGAGGGTACAATGAGCAGTTCTTC. Residues: CASSGEGGYNEQFF. The chain combines TRBV9 with TRBJ2-1; TRBD2 matches 7 bases. CDR1 is SGDLS and CDR2 is YYNGEE in the germline V gene. The V and J ends lost 3 bases and 4 bases, in that order; junction bases with no gene match: 4. The CDR3 runs to 14 residues.

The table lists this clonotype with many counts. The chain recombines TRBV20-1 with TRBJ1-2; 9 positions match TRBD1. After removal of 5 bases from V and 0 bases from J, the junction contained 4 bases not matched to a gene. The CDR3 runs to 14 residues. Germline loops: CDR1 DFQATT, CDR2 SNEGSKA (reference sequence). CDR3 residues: CSALNRGPNYGYTF. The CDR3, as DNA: TGCAGTGCTCTGAACAGGGGGCCTAACTATGGCTACACCTTC.

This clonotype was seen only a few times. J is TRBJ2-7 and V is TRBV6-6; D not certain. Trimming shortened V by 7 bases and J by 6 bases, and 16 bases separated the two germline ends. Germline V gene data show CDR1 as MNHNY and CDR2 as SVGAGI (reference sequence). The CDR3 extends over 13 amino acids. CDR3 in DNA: TGTGCCAGCACCAACCCTGACAAGGGCGAGCAGTACTTC. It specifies CASTNPDKGEQYF.

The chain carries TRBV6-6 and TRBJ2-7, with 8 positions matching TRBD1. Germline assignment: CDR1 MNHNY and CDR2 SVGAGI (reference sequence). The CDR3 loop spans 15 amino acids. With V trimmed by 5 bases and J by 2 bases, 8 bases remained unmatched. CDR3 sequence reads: CASSHQAGGPYEQYF. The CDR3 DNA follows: TGTGCCAGCAGTCATCAGGCAGGGGGCCCCTACGAGCAGTACTTC.

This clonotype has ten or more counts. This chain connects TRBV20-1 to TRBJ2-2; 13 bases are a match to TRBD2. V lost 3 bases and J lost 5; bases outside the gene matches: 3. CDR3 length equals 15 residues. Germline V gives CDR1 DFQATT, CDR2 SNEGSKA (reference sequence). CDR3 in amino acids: CSARGLAGKTGELFF. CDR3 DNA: TGCAGTGCTAGGGGACTAGCGGGAAAGACCGGGGAGCTGTTTTTT.

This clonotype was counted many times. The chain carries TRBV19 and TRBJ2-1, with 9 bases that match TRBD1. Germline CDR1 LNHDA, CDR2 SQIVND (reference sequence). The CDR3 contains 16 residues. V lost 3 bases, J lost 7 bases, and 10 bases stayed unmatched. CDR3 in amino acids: CASSIGPGQGSNEQFF. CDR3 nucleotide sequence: TGTGCCAGTAGTATCGGGCCGGGACAGGGTTCTAATGAGCAGTTCTTC.

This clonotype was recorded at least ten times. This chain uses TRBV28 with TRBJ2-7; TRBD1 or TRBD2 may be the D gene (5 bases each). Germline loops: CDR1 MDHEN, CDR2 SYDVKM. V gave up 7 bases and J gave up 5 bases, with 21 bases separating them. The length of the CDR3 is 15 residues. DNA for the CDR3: TGTGCCAGCAACGAGGGGTCATCAAGTAACAACGAGCAGTACTTC. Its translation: CASNEGSSSNNEQYF.

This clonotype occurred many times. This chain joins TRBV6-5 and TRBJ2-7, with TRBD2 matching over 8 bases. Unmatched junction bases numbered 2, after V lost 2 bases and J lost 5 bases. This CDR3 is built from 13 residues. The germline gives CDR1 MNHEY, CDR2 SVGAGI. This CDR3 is CASSYGLANEQYF. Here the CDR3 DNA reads TGTGCCAGCAGTTACGGACTAGCTAACGAGCAGTACTTC.